These 22 T cell receptor beta chains originate from one sample sequenced in a study of shared clonotypes between healthy human individuals. The method was immunoSEQ multiplex PCR; TCRdb's version includes in-frame clones alone and lacks a portion of them. Counted here are 2 million to 2.5 million clones, 80% to 95% occurring once; the ten biggest clones make up more than 0.35%. Sequenced sample: naive CD4+ T cells from PBMCs. Subset specified: CD45RA+ positively selected. The receptors derive from a man aged 18 to 29 in good health. Some clones in this sample may be carry-over from other donors' samples.

The chain uses TRBV5-4 and TRBJ2-3, with TRBD2 identical over 13 bases. This CDR3 spans 17 amino acids. Germline CDR1 SGHNT, CDR2 YYREEE (reference sequence). V lost 4 bases and J lost 5; bases outside the gene matches: 10. The CDR3 DNA reads as TGTGCCAGCAGCCCTGGAACTAGCGGGAGGGCACAAGATACGCAGTATTTT. It is translated as CASSPGTSGRAQDTQYF.

J is TRBJ2-5 and V is TRBV2; D remains unclear. The V gene lost 5 bases and the J gene lost 6 bases, with 16 bases spanning the gap. The germline V gene encodes CDR1 SNHLY and CDR2 FYNNEI. This CDR3 spans 14 amino acids. CDR3 coding DNA: TGTGCCAGCAGTTTTAATGCTCCTGTTCAGACCCAGTACTTC. It specifies CASSFNAPVQTQYF.

The rearrangement joins TRBV28 to TRBJ2-2; no firm D call. Trimming took 4 bases from V and 4 from J, leaving 22 bases between them. In germline, CDR1 is MDHEN, CDR2 SYDVKM. This CDR3 spans 18 amino acids. The CDR3 region has the DNA TGTGCCAGCAGTTCGCCCTCGGTGGAGCAAACCTTCACCGGGGAGCTGTTTTTT. Translated, it gives CASSSPSVEQTFTGELFF.

The rearrangement joins TRBV7-6 to TRBJ2-3; 10 positions match TRBD1. V trimming: 3 bases; J trimming: 3 bases; junction bases outside the gene matches: 6. CDR3 length equals 16 residues. Germline loops: CDR1 SGHVS, CDR2 FNYEAQ. The CDR3 nucleotides are TGTGCCAGCAGCTTCCCCGGACAGGGGGATACAGATACGCAGTATTTT. Translated, it gives CASSFPGQGDTDTQYF.

This sequence joins TRBV7-2 and TRBJ2-7; TRBD1 aligns across 9 bases. V was pared by 5 bases and J by 3 bases, with 5 bases of the junction left unmatched. Germline CDR1 and CDR2: SGHTA and FQGNSA. This CDR3 contains 14 residues. The CDR3 sequence is CASSPETGGYEQYF. The CDR3 DNA is TGTGCCAGCAGCCCCGAGACAGGGGGCTACGAGCAGTACTTC. The entire variable domain, with the rest obtained from reference TRBV7-2 and TRBJ2-7, is as follows: GAGVSQSPSNKVTEKGKDVELRCDPISGHTALYWYRQSLGQGLEFLIYFQGNSAPDKSGLPSDRFSAERTGGSVSTLTIQRTQQEDSAVYLCASSPETGGYEQYFGPGTRLTVT.

This chain joins TRBV18 and TRBJ2-1, with 10 bases identical to TRBD2. V trimming: 3 bases; J trimming: 3 bases; junction bases outside the gene matches: 5. CDR1 and CDR2 from the germline V gene are KGHSH and LQKENI. The CDR3 runs 16 residues. As DNA, the CDR3 is TGTGCCAGCTCACCCTCAAGCGGGAGGGTCTACAATGAGCAGTTCTTC. Translating it yields CASSPSSGRVYNEQFF.

The chain has TRBV6-6 and TRBJ1-2; D not resolved. Trimming took 9 bases from V and 4 from J, leaving 15 bases between them. Germline V lookup: CDR1 MNHNY, CDR2 SVGAGI (reference sequence). The CDR3 consists of 13 residues. This CDR3 is CASHLGAFYGYTF. Written as DNA, the CDR3 is TGTGCCAGTCATCTGGGCGCCTTCTATGGCTACACCTTC.

The rearrangement joins TRBV14 to TRBJ2-7, with 7 bases fitting TRBD2. Germline CDR1 reads SGHDN; CDR2 reads FVKESK. The CDR3 has 19 residues. J gave up 1 base and V 0 bases, and 15 bases lay outside the gene matches. The CDR3 DNA reads TGTGCCAGCAGCCAAGATTTGAGAGCGGGACCGGTTCGGTCCTACGAGCAGTACTTC. Its translation is CASSQDLRAGPVRSYEQYF. Looking up the rest from reference TRBV14 and TRBJ2-7 gives the full variable domain: EAGVTQFPSHSVIEKGQTVTLRCDPISGHDNLYWYRRVMGKEIKFLLHFVKESKQDESGMPNNRFLAERTGGTYSTLKVQPAELEDSGVYFCASSQDLRAGPVRSYEQYFGPGTRLTVT.

The chain combines TRBV5-6 with TRBJ2-7; 12 bases map to TRBD2. Trimming cost V 2 bases and J 1 base; bases outside gene matches: 4. Germline lookup yields CDR1 SGHDT and CDR2 YYEEEE. The CDR3 spans 16 residues. In DNA, the CDR3 is TGTGCCAGCAGCTTCCTAGCGGGAGGGCCGTCCTACGAGCAGTACTTC. Translated, it gives CASSFLAGGPSYEQYF.

The CDR3 nucleotides are TGCGCCAGCATTAGAGAGGTTGGAGCAGATACGCAGTATTTT. It codes for CASIREVGADTQYF. This sequence joins TRBV5-1 and TRBJ2-3; no definite D call. Germline assignment: CDR1 SGHRS and CDR2 YFSETQ. V was clipped by 6 bases and J by 4 bases, with 15 bases between them. The CDR3 length is 14 residues.

The genes are TRBV6-6 and TRBJ2-2; tentatively, D is TRBD2 (5 bases). Trimming removed 7 bases from V and 3 bases from J, with 18 bases in between. The CDR3 consists of 16 residues. Germline values: CDR1 MNHNY, CDR2 SVGAGI (reference sequence). The CDR3 bases are TGTGCCAGCACCCGCCCCGGATCCGGGGACACCGGGGAGCTGTTTTTT. This sequence encodes CASTRPGSGDTGELFF.

In regard to this clone: The junction and the germline gene differ at one end; a read error may be behind it. The chain links TRBV11-2 to TRBJ2-7; either TRBD1 or TRBD2 may fit D (5 bases each). The CDR3 runs 14 residues. Germline CDR1 reads SGHAT; CDR2 reads FQNNGV. CDR3 sequence reads: CASNLGSGSSEQYF. CDR3 DNA sequence: TGTGCCAGCAACTTAGGTTCAGGGAGCAGCGAGCAGTACTTC.

This clone was counted once. This chain uses TRBV5-1 with TRBJ2-1; perhaps TRBD2 as D (5 bases). V was trimmed by 1 base and J by 1 base, leaving 12 bases between them. The germline gives CDR1 SGHRS, CDR2 YFSETQ. The CDR3 is 16 residues long. The chain's CDR3 is CASSLNGMLSYNEQFF. The CDR3 DNA reads as TGCGCCAGCAGCTTGAACGGGATGTTATCCTACAATGAGCAGTTCTTC.

The rearrangement links TRBV5-1 to TRBJ1-1; the D gene is possibly TRBD1 (5 bases). The CDR3 has 17 amino acids. From germline, CDR1 is SGHRS and CDR2 YFSETQ. Between the trimmed V and J ends, which lost 1 base and 0 bases, there was a span of 16 bases. The CDR3 loop reads CASSLQGIRDMNTEAFF. CDR3 DNA sequence: TGCGCCAGCAGCTTGCAGGGCATTAGGGATATGAACACTGAAGCTTTCTTT. The whole variable domain, remainder taken from reference TRBV5-1 and TRBJ1-1, is KAGVTQTPRYLIKTRGQQVTLSCSPISGHRSVSWYQQTPGQGLQFLFEYFSETQRNKGNFPGRFSGRQFSNSRSEMNVSTLELGDSALYLCASSLQGIRDMNTEAFFGQGTRLTVV.

This clone was picked up one time. This chain joins TRBV7-2 and TRBJ2-3; the D call may be TRBD1 or TRBD2 (6 bases each). V shed 6 bases and J shed 5 bases, with 12 bases lying between them. Germline V gives CDR1 SGHTA, CDR2 FQGNSA. The CDR3 sequence is 13 residues long. The CDR3 coding sequence is TGTGCCAGCAGTTATCGGGGGCGAGATACGCAGTATTTT. It translates to CASSYRGRDTQYF.

Points on this clone: The sample has other DNA sequences that encode this CDR3 too. The V and J genes are TRBV5-1 and TRBJ2-7; D is undetermined. This CDR3 region has 14 residues. Germline V gene data show CDR1 as SGHRS and CDR2 as YFSETQ. V was trimmed by 1 base and J by 1 base, leaving 9 bases between them. The CDR3 region has the DNA TGCGCCAGCAGCTTGACAGTTGGGTCCTACGAGCAGTACTTC. Encoded protein: CASSLTVGSYEQYF. Variable domain in full (rest from reference TRBV5-1 and TRBJ2-7): KAGVTQTPRYLIKTRGQQVTLSCSPISGHRSVSWYQQTPGQGLQFLFEYFSETQRNKGNFPGRFSGRQFSNSRSEMNVSTLELGDSALYLCASSLTVGSYEQYFGPGTRLTVT.

J is TRBJ1-2 and V is TRBV28, with 8 bases that match TRBD1. The CDR3 runs 13 residues. Looked up from germline, CDR1 is MDHEN and CDR2 is SYDVKM. With V trimmed by 6 bases and J by 6 bases, 6 bases remained unmatched. The CDR3 DNA follows: TGTGCCAGCAGGCGCTCGGGACAGGATGGCTACACCTTC. This encodes CASRRSGQDGYTF.

The chain combines TRBV5-6 with TRBJ1-1; the match to TRBD1 covers 8 bases. This CDR3 is 15 amino acids long. Germline V lookup: CDR1 SGHDT, CDR2 YYEEEE. The trim removed 1 base at V and 4 bases at J, leaving 6 bases unmatched. The CDR3 is CASSLKTGGSTEAFF. The DNA of the CDR3 is TGTGCCAGCAGCTTGAAAACAGGGGGAAGCACTGAAGCTTTCTTT.

In DNA, the CDR3 is TGTGCCAGCGGCAGGATAACCTACGAGCAGTACTTC. This encodes CASGRITYEQYF. The rearrangement links TRBV14 to TRBJ2-7; the D is unclear. Germline CDR1 and CDR2: SGHDN and FVKESK. With 8 bases removed from V and 2 bases from J, the gap between germline ends came to 10 bases. The CDR3 contains 12 residues.

This CDR3 is CASRNSGLNAGELFF. The CDR3, as DNA: TGCGCCAGCAGAAACTCAGGCCTTAACGCCGGGGAGCTGTTTTTT. V is TRBV10-2 and J is TRBJ2-2; D uncertain. This CDR3 comprises 15 residues. CDR1 is WSHSY, CDR2 SAAADI, per germline. Trimming pared 6 bases from V and 6 bases from J, leaving 17 bases between.

This rearrangement joins TRBV2 to TRBJ2-3; D perhaps matches TRBD2 (7 bases). This CDR3 has 15 amino acids. V was clipped by 8 bases and J by 7 bases, with 22 bases between them. Germline CDR1 and CDR2: SNHLY and FYNNEI. This CDR3 reads CASAVGGGAFHTQYF. As DNA, the CDR3 is TGTGCCAGCGCAGTAGGGGGGGGTGCGTTCCATACGCAGTATTTT.

The rearrangement uses TRBV27 and TRBJ2-7, with TRBD2 identical over 14 bases. The CDR3 consists of 16 residues. V was pared by 4 bases and J by 4 bases, with 6 bases of the junction left unmatched. Germline values: CDR1 MNHEY, CDR2 SMNVEV (reference sequence). CDR3 in DNA: TGTGCCAGCAGTTGGGGACTAGCGGGAGTTGGATACGAGCAGTACTTC. The encoded protein is CASSWGLAGVGYEQYF.